This T cell receptor beta chain derives from a study of early stage breast cancer tumors. Study in general: Around 10-fold was the mean read coverage per sample. Study results and limitations: Commonly generated sequences made up most enriched TCRB sequences shared between patients.

V shed 2 bases and J shed 3 bases, with 11 bases lying between them. In germline, CDR1 is MDHEN, CDR2 SYDVKM. This CDR3 spans 14 amino acids. On this clone: What it recognizes is unknown.

Only in-frame clones appear in the TCRdb table, and some are missing; sequencing was by immunoSEQ multiplex PCR. The table shows 55,000 to 70,000 clones, with roughly 80% occurring only once. The sequence was collected from a person aged 40-50 years with breast cancer. The sample was blood. This chain uses TRBV28 with TRBJ2-7; unclear D gene. The CDR3 protein is CASSLGILNYEQYF. CDR3 nucleotides: TGTGCCAGCAGTTTAGGGATATTAAACTACGAGCAGTACTTC.